This T cell receptor beta chain comes out of a study of blood T cell repertoires in COVID-19. For the study at large: Whether acute or convalescent, the COVID-19 samples came from the United States, Italy and Spain. The analysed material was cDNA or gDNA that came from T cells, B-cell-depleted T cells, or PBMCs.

This clone was recorded only once. The CDR3 spans 14 residues. Trimming stripped 3 bases from V and 0 bases from J, with 8 bases between. The V gene's germline CDR1 is DFQATT and CDR2 SNEGSKA (reference sequence). Source study methods: The authors estimated nucleated cell counts from reference gene primer amplification. Clones were sequenced by immunoSEQ multiplex PCR, and TCRdb holds only the in-frame ones, with some missing. That table furnishes V, J and clone size, whereas the DNA furnished D and trimming. Of under 85,000 clones listed, roughly 78% are singletons. Sequenced: peripheral blood. The chain recombines TRBV20-1 with TRBJ2-2; D is undetermined. The source is a human donor in a cohort sampled during active COVID-19. CDR3 nucleotides: TGCAGTGCTAGTCGCCAGTCGAACACCGGGGAGCTGTTTTTT. As protein: CSASRQSNTGELFF.